These T cell receptor beta chains were read from a single sample in a study of early T cells in non-severe SARS-CoV-2 infection. MiXCR, run by TCRdb on the 5' RACE reads, gives a single entry per CDR3 protein. This sample yields about 58,000 distinct CDR3 sequences, of which 9.5% to 15% are seen a single time; 9.5% to 10% belongs to the top ten. The specimen sequenced was whole blood. The source of these receptors is an adult who was a healthcare worker with PCR-confirmed SARS-CoV-2 infection or an uninfected control (not recorded which). CDR3s include the opening cysteine and the closing phenylalanine or tryptophan. A D gene is named only where the DNA matches it firmly. The size field is filled for only some rows; it gives once, few, many or a size class.

>many|TRBJ2-2|TRBV2|NA
TGTGCCAGCAAAGGGCGGACACTTAACACCGGGGAGCTGTTTTTT
CASKGRTLNTGELFF
>NA|TRBJ2-7|TRBV5-8|NA
TGTGCCAGCAGCTTGGAGGCAGGACCTAACTACGAGCAGTACTTC
CASSLEAGPNYEQYF
>many|TRBJ2-6|TRBV9|TRBD1
TGTGCCAGCAGCGGCGGACAGGGTATCTCTGGGGCCAACGTCCTGACTTTC
CASSGGQGISGANVLTF
>few|TRBJ2-6|TRBV29-1|TRBD1
TGCAGCGTCCGGACAGGGCCGGGGGCCAACGTCCTGACTTTC
CSVRTGPGANVLTF
>many|TRBJ1-5|TRBV5-8|NA
TGTGCCAGCAGCTTCGTCAAAGGAAGGGGTCAGCCCCAGCATTTT
CASSFVKGRGQPQHF
>many|TRBJ1-1|TRBV20-1|NA
TGCAGTGCGGAAAACGGGATGAACACTGAAGCTTTCTTT
CSAENGMNTEAFF
>NA|TRBJ2-2|TRBV4-2|NA
TGTGCCAGCAGCCCCTCTGGGGGGTCCTTCTCAGAGGAGCTGTTTTTT
CASSPSGGSFSEELFF
>few|TRBJ2-7|TRBV28|NA
TGTGCCAGCAGCCGGTTTAACGAGCAGTACTTC
CASSRFNEQYF
>once|TRBJ2-6|TRBV13|NA
TGTGCCAGCAGCTCCCGGAACAACTTACGGGGGGCCAACGTCCTGACTTTC
CASSSRNNLRGANVLTF
>many|TRBJ1-5|TRBV28|NA
TGTGCCAGCAGTTTCCCCCTGAGAGCCCAGCATTTT
CASSFPLRAQHF
>NA|TRBJ2-1|TRBV4-2|TRBD2
TGTGCCAGCAGCCACAGGACTAGCGGGAGGGCCAATGAGCAGTTCTTC
CASSHRTSGRANEQFF
>many|TRBJ2-3|TRBV7-2|NA
TGTGCCAGCAGCTTATTGGGTACGCAGTATTTT
CASSLLGTQYF
>many|TRBJ2-7|TRBV29-1|NA
TGCAGCGTTGATCGCGAAGGGACAAGAGAGCAGTACTTC
CSVDREGTREQYF
>NA|TRBJ2-1|TRBV6-5|TRBD2
TGTGCCAGCAGTACCCCGTGGCGGGGGGCCCTCCAGCAGTTCTTC
CASSTPWRGALQQFF
>many|TRBJ2-1|TRBV29-1|NA
TGCAGCGTAGGGGTTGAGCAGTTCTTC
CSVGVEQFF
>few|TRBJ1-6|TRBV19|NA
TGTGCCAGTAGATACCGGAATTCACCCCTCCACTTT
CASRYRNSPLHF
>few|TRBJ2-5|TRBV5-5|TRBD1
TGTGCCAGCAGCTCTGGGACAGGGGGCTTAGAGACCCAGTACTTC
CASSSGTGGLETQYF
>NA|TRBJ1-2|TRBV7-2|NA
TGTGCCAGCAGCTTTAGAAGGACTAACTATGGCTACACCTTC
CASSFRRTNYGYTF
>many|TRBJ1-6|TRBV19|NA
TGTGCCAGTAGTAGCGGACAGTATAATTCACCCCTCCACTTT
CASSSGQYNSPLHF
>NA|TRBJ1-5|TRBV7-6|NA
TGTGCCAGCAGCTTGCATGGGAATAGCAATCAGCCCCAGCATTTT
CASSLHGNSNQPQHF
>NA|TRBJ2-3|TRBV11-3|NA
TGTGCCAGCAGCTTAGATAATAGCCGGTATACGCAGTATTTT
CASSLDNSRYTQYF
>few|TRBJ2-3|TRBV11-2|NA
TGTGCCAGCAGCCCCGGCCGGGGGGCGGGCACAGATACGCAGTATTTT
CASSPGRGAGTDTQYF
>few|TRBJ1-1|TRBV12-3/TRBV12-4|NA
TGTGGGACGGCCCGGGGGGGAGGTCTGGGTGAAGCTTTCTTT
CGTARGGGLGEAFF
>many|TRBJ1-1|TRBV5-4|NA
TGTGCCAGCAGCTCCCGAGACAAGAACACTGAAGCTTTCTTT
CASSSRDKNTEAFF
>few|TRBJ2-1|TRBV12-3/TRBV12-4|TRBD2
TGTGCCAGCAGCCCCCCCGGGACTAGCGGGAGGGCCGGCGTCGACAATGAGCAGTTCTTC
CASSPPGTSGRAGVDNEQFF
>few|TRBJ2-6|TRBV3-1|NA
TGTGCCAGCAGCCACCAGGGCCCTGGGGCCAACGTCCTGACTTTC
CASSHQGPGANVLTF
>few|TRBJ2-7|TRBV23-1|NA
TGCGCCAGCAGTCTTCAGGGCTACTACGAGCAGTACTTC
CASSLQGYYEQYF
>many|TRBJ1-5|TRBV2|NA
TGTGCCAGCAGTGGGACACCGAGCAATCAGCCCCAGCATTTT
CASSGTPSNQPQHF
>few|TRBJ2-3|TRBV24-1|TRBD1
TGTGCCACCAGTGAGCCCGGGACAGGGGAAAGGGATACGCAGTATTTT
CATSEPGTGERDTQYF
>NA|TRBJ2-1|TRBV10-3|NA
TGTGCCATCAGTGTTGGCCACCCCAACGAGCAGTTCTTC
CAISVGHPNEQFF
>many|TRBJ2-1|TRBV4-2|TRBD2
TGTGCCAGCAGCCAAGACGGGACGGGAGGGCAAAGGGGGCAGTTCTTC
CASSQDGTGGQRGQFF
>few|TRBJ2-7|TRBV19|TRBD2
TGTGCCAGTACCCGGGGGGTCGAGCAGTACTTC
CASTRGVEQYF
>many|TRBJ1-1|TRBV6-2/TRBV6-3|NA
TGTGCCAGCAGCCCCAGGGCGCCCATGAACACTGAAGCTTTCTTT
CASSPRAPMNTEAFF
>many|TRBJ2-7|TRBV7-2|NA
TGTGCCAGCAGCCCTCGGACGCCCCCCTACGAGCAGTACTTC
CASSPRTPPYEQYF
>NA|TRBJ2-1|TRBV18|TRBD2
TGTGCCAGCTCACCGACTAGCGTAAACTACAATGAGCAGTTCTTC
CASSPTSVNYNEQFF
>many|TRBJ2-2|TRBV6-2/TRBV6-3|NA
TGTGCCAGCAGTCAGGAGGCACTTTGGACCGGGGAGCTGTTTTTT
CASSQEALWTGELFF
>NA|TRBJ2-6|TRBV7-6|NA
TGTGCCAGCAGCTACACAAGCTCTGGGGCCAACGTCCTGACTTTC
CASSYTSSGANVLTF
>many|TRBJ1-2|TRBV28|NA
TGTGCCAGCAGTTTACGGGGGGCGGGCGGCTACACCTTC
CASSLRGAGGYTF
>many|TRBJ1-1|TRBV9|NA
TGTGCCAGCAGCGTCCATGCAGGGCAGGAGAACACTGAAGCTTTCTTT
CASSVHAGQENTEAFF
>many|TRBJ2-7|TRBV5-1|NA
TGCGCCAGCAGCTACCGGGACAACTACGAGCAGTACTTC
CASSYRDNYEQYF
>many|TRBJ2-3|TRBV29-1|NA
TGCAGCGTTCCACCGGGACCGCAAGCGGCGCAGTATTTT
CSVPPGPQAAQYF
>NA|TRBJ2-7|TRBV20-1|TRBD2
TGCAGTGCTAGAGATTCCGGGGGGGTGTACGAGCAGTACTTC
CSARDSGGVYEQYF
>many|TRBJ2-1|TRBV29-1|TRBD2
TGCAGCGTGGGACTAGGCGCCTACAATGAGCAGTTCTTC
CSVGLGAYNEQFF
>many|TRBJ1-2|TRBV6-5|NA
TGTGCCAGCAGTTTCACCGGCCAGGTTGGTGGCTACACCTTC
CASSFTGQVGGYTF
>few|TRBJ1-5|TRBV2|NA
TGTGCCAGCAGTGAATGGGGGAATCAGCCCCAGCATTTT
CASSEWGNQPQHF
>NA|TRBJ2-5|TRBV28|NA
TGTGCCAGCAGTCCCCAGGCCCAGTACTTC
CASSPQAQYF
>NA|TRBJ1-2|TRBV28|NA
TGTGCCAGCAGCGTAGTGGGGAACTATGGCTACACCTTC
CASSVVGNYGYTF
>many|TRBJ2-3|TRBV28|TRBD2
TGTGCCAGCAGTCCCCGACTAGCGGCCGGCCCCACAGATACGCAGTATTTT
CASSPRLAAGPTDTQYF
>few|TRBJ2-2|TRBV20-1|NA
TGCAGTGCTAGAGATACGTACAGCACCGGGGAGCTGTTTTTT
CSARDTYSTGELFF
>NA|TRBJ2-5|TRBV4-1|TRBD1
TGCGCCAGCAGCCAAGACCCAAGGGGGCTCGGGGAGACCCAGTACTTC
CASSQDPRGLGETQYF
>NA|TRBJ1-4|TRBV29-1|TRBD1
TGCAGCGCGCTAAGACAGGGGGCTGAAAAACTGTTTTTT
CSALRQGAEKLFF
>NA|TRBJ2-3|TRBV6-1|TRBD1
TGTGCCAGCAGTGAGGTACAGGGGGCAGGAGATACGCAGTATTTT
CASSEVQGAGDTQYF
>few|TRBJ2-6|TRBV19|NA
TGTGCCACCTCCGGGCCCTATAGCTCTGGGGCCAACGTCCTGACTTTC
CATSGPYSSGANVLTF
>few|TRBJ1-2|TRBV29-1|TRBD1
TGCAGCGTTGAAGGACAGGGCTTTGACTATGGCTACACCTTC
CSVEGQGFDYGYTF
>many|TRBJ2-3|TRBV10-3|TRBD2
TGTGCCATCTCCCAAGCGGGGCAGGATACGCAGTATTTT
CAISQAGQDTQYF
>NA|TRBJ2-2|TRBV5-1|TRBD1
TGCGCCAGCACCGACTGGGGACAGGGGCGATCGAACACCGGGGAGCTGTTTTTT
CASTDWGQGRSNTGELFF
>many|TRBJ1-5|TRBV4-1|NA
TGCGCCAGCAGCCCGACTGACGGGAGGCAGCCCCAGCATTTT
CASSPTDGRQPQHF
>NA|TRBJ2-2|TRBV7-9|NA
TGTGCCAGCAGCTTAGGACAGCCCACCGGGGAGCTGTTTTTT
CASSLGQPTGELFF
>few|TRBJ2-5|TRBV10-1|NA
TGCGCCAGCAGTGACACCTTACAAGAGACCCAGTACTTC
CASSDTLQETQYF